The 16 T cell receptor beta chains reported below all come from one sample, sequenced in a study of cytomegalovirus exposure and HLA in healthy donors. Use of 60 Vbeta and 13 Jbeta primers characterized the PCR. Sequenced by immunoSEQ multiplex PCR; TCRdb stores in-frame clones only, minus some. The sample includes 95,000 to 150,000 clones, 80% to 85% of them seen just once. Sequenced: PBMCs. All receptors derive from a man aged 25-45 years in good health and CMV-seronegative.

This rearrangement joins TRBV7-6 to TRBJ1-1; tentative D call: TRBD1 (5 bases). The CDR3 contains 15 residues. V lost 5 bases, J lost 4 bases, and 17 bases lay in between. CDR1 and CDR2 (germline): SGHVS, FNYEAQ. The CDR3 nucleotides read TGTGCCAGCAGCCTCGGGACTGCCCTGGGCACTGAAGCTTTCTTT. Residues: CASSLGTALGTEAFF. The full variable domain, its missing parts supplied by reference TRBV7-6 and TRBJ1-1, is GAGVSQSPRYKVTKRGQDVALRCDPISGHVSLYWYRQALGQGPEFLTYFNYEAQQDKSGLPNDRFSAERPEGSISTLTIQRTEQRDSAMYRCASSLGTALGTEAFFGQGTRLTVV.

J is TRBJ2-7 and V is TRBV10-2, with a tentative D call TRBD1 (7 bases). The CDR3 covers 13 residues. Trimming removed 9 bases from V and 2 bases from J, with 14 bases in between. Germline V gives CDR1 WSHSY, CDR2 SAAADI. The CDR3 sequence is CASGQGGTYEQYF. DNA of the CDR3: TGCGCCAGTGGGCAGGGGGGAACCTACGAGCAGTACTTC.

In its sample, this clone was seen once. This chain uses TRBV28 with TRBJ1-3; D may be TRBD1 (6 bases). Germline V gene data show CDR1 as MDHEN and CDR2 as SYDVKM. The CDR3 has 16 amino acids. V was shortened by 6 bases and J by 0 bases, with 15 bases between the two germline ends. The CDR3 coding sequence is TGTGCCAGCAGAGTCGGGACAACTAACTCTGGAAACACCATATATTTT. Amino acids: CASRVGTTNSGNTIYF.

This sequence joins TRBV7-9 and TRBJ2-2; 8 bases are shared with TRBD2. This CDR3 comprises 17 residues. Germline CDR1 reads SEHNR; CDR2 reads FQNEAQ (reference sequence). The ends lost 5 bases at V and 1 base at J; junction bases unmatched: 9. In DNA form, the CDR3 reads TGTGCCAGCAGCCCTCAACCGGGACTAGGGAACACCGGGGAGCTGTTTTTT. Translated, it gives CASSPQPGLGNTGELFF.

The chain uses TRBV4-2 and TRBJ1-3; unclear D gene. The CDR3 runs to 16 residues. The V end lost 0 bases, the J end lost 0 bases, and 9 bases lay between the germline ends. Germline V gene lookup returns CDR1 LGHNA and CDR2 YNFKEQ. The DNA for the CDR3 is TGTGCCAGCAGCCAAGATCGCACGGGCTCTGGAAACACCATATATTTT. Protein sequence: CASSQDRTGSGNTIYF.

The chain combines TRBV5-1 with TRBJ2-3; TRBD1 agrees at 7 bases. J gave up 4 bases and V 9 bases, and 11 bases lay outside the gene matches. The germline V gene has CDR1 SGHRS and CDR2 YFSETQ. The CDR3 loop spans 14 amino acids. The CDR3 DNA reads TGCGCCACTCGCAAGGGGGCCTTCGCAGATACGCAGTATTTT. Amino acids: CATRKGAFADTQYF.

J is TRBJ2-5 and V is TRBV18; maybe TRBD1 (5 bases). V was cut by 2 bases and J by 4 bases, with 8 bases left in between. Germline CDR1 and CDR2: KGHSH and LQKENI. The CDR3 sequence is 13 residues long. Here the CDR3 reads CASSPTQGETQYF. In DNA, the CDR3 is TGTGCCAGCTCACCAACGCAGGGAGAGACCCAGTACTTC. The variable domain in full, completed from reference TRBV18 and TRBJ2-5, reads NAGVMQNPRHLVRRRGQEARLRCSPMKGHSHVYWYRQLPEEGLKFMVYLQKENIIDESGMPKERFSAEFPKEGPSILRIQQVVRGDSAAYFCASSPTQGETQYFGPGTRLLVL.

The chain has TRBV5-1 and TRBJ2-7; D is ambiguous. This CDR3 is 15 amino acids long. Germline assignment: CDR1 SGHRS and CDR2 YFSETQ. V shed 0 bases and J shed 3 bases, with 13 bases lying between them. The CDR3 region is CASSLASRVFYEQYF. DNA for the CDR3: TGCGCCAGCAGCTTGGCCTCTCGGGTTTTCTACGAGCAGTACTTC.

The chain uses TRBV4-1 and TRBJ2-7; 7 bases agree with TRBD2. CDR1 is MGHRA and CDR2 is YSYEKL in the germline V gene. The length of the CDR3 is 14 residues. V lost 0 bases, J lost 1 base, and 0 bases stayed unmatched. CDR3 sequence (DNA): TGCGCCAGCAGCCAAGAGGGAGGGTCCTACGAGCAGTACTTC. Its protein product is CASSQEGGSYEQYF.

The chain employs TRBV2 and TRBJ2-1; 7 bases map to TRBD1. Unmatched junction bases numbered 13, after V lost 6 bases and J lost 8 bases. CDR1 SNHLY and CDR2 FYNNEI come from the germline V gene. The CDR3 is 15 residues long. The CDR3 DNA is TGTGCCAGCAGACTAGACAGGGCAGGTTTGGATGAGCAGTTCTTC. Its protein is CASRLDRAGLDEQFF. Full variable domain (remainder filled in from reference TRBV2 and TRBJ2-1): EPEVTQTPSHQVTQMGQEVILRCVPISNHLYFYWYRQILGQKVEFLVSFYNNEISEKSEIFDDQFSVERPDGSNFTLKIRSTKLEDSAMYFCASRLDRAGLDEQFFGPGTRLTVL.

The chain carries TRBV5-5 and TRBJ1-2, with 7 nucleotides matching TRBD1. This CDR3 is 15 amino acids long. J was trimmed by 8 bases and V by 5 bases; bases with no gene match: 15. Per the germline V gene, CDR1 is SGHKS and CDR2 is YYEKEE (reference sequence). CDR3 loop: CASSRHLRGKQGYTF. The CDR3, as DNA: TGTGCCAGCAGTCGTCATCTCAGGGGGAAGCAGGGCTACACCTTC. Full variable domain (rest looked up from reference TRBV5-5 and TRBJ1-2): DAGVTQSPTHLIKTRGQQVTLRCSPISGHKSVSWYQQVLGQGPQFIFQYYEKEERGRGNFPDRFSARQFPNYSSELNVNALLLGDSALYLCASSRHLRGKQGYTFGSGTRLTVV.

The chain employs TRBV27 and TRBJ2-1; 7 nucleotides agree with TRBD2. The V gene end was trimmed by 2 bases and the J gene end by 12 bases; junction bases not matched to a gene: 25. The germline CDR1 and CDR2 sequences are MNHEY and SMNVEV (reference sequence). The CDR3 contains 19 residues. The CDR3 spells CASSLRGALLSGADFGQFF. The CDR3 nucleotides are TGTGCCAGCAGTTTACGAGGGGCCCTCCTCAGCGGGGCGGATTTTGGGCAGTTCTTC.

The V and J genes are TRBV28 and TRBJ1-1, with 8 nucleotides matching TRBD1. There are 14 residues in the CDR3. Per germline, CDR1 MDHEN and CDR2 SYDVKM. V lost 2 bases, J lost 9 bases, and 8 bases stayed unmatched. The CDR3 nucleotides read TGTGCCAGCAGTTTACCCCCCGACAGGGGCAAAGCTTTCTTT. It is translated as CASSLPPDRGKAFF.

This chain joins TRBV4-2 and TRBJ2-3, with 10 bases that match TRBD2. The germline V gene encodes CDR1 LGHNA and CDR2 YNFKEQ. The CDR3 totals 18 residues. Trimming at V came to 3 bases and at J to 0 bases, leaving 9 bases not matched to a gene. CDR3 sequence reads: CASSQVSGGSYSTDTQYF. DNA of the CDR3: TGTGCCAGCAGCCAGGTTAGCGGGGGGTCCTATAGCACAGATACGCAGTATTTT.

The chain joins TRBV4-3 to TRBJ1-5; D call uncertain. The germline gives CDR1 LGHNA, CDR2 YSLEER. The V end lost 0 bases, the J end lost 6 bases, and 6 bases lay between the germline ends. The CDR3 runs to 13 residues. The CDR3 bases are TGCGCCAGCAGCCAAGAACCCGGTCAGCCCCAGCATTTT. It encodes CASSQEPGQPQHF.

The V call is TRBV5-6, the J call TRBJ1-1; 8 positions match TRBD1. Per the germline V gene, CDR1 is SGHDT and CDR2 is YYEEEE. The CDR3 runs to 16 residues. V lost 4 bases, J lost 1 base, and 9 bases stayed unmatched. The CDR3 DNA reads TGTGCCAGCAGCACCCGGACAGGGCTATCGAACACTGAAGCTTTCTTT. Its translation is CASSTRTGLSNTEAFF.